Below are 2 T cell receptor beta chains sequenced from a single sample in a study of chemoradiotherapy in HPV16-positive cancers. TCRdb's table, derived via immunoSEQ multiplex PCR, lists solely in-frame clones and lacks some. The sample lists nearly 5,500 clones, 89% occurring once. The sequences come from blood, collected from a patient who underwent chemoradiotherapy. The receptors derive from a human donor with HPV-associated anogenital cancer.

The chain has TRBV18 and TRBJ1-1, with TRBD1 as a possible D gene (5 bases). The CDR3 extends over 16 amino acids. Germline lookup yields CDR1 KGHSH and CDR2 LQKENI. V shed 2 bases and J shed 4 bases, with 17 bases lying between them. The CDR3 DNA follows: TGTGCCAGCTCACCATTTAGTCCGGGGGGGGGCACTGAAGCTTTCTTT. It yields the protein CASSPFSPGGGTEAFF.

This clone was picked up a small number of times. The rearrangement links TRBV28 to TRBJ2-7, with 10 bases identical to TRBD1. This CDR3 spans 15 amino acids. V shed 7 bases and J 2 bases; nucleotides not matched to a gene: 8. Germline CDR1 and CDR2: MDHEN and SYDVKM. The CDR3 nucleotides are TGTGCCAGCACCCTTCCCGGGACAGGGGCCTACGAGCAGTACTTC. Protein sequence: CASTLPGTGAYEQYF.